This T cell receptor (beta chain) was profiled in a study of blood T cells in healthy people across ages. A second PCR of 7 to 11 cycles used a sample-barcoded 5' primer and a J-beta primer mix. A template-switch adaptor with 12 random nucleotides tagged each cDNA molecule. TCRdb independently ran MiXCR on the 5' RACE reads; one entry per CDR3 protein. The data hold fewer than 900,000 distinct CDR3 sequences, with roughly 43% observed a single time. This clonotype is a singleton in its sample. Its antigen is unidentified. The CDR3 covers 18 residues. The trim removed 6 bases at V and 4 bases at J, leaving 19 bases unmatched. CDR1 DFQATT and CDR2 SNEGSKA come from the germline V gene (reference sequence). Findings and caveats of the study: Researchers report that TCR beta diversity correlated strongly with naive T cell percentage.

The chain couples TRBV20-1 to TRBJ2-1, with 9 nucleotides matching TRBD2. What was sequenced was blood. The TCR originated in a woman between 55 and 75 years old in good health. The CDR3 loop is CSAPLGTSFPRAYNEQFF. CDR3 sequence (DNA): TGCAGTGCACCGCTCGGGACTAGCTTCCCAAGGGCGTACAATGAGCAGTTCTTC.